The 18 T cell receptor beta chains given below trace back to one sample, sequenced in a study of T-cell memory formation after mild COVID-19. TCRdb re-called the 5' RACE reads with MiXCR, one entry per CDR3 protein. The sample records 350,000 to 500,000 distinct CDR3 sequences, roughly 18% being singletons. The sequencing sample was made of PBMCs or a T cell subset sorted from them (not recorded which). The receptors stem from a man between 18 and 29 years old who had mild COVID-19 (a few samples of this study predate the infection). Cell type and time point are not known.

This chain connects TRBV4-2 to TRBJ2-2; TRBD2 aligns across 9 bases. V trimming: 3 bases; J trimming: 7 bases; junction bases outside the gene matches: 9. The length of the CDR3 is 16 residues. CDR1 is LGHNA and CDR2 is YNFKEQ in the germline V gene. CDR3 nucleotide sequence: TGTGCCAGCAGCCAGGGAAGCGGGGGGTTTTTCGGGGAGCTGTTTTTT. Its translation is CASSQGSGGFFGELFF.

This clonotype has only a few counts. This CDR3 is CASSPRVSDTEAFF. CDR3 DNA: TGTGCCAGCAGTCCGAGGGTATCTGACACTGAAGCTTTCTTT. This chain joins TRBV9 and TRBJ1-1; unclear D gene. V was trimmed by 5 bases and J by 3 bases, leaving 14 bases between them. Germline V gene data show CDR1 as SGDLS and CDR2 as YYNGEE. This CDR3 is 14 amino acids long.

The rearrangement links TRBV19 to TRBJ1-5; no clear D gene. Germline loops: CDR1 LNHDA, CDR2 SQIVND (reference sequence). With 2 bases removed from V and 5 bases from J, the gap between germline ends came to 13 bases. The CDR3 runs to 15 residues. The CDR3 sequence: CASSIPGAIYQPQHF. The CDR3, as DNA: TGTGCCAGTAGTATACCCGGAGCGATTTATCAGCCCCAGCATTTT. Variable domain in full (rest from reference TRBV19 and TRBJ1-5): DGGITQSPKYLFRKEGQNVTLSCEQNLNHDAMYWYRQDPGQGLRLIYYSQIVNDFQKGDIAEGYSVSREKKESFPLTVTSAQKNPTAFYLCASSIPGAIYQPQHFGDGTRLSIL.

This clonotype came up a few times. The V call is TRBV16, the J call TRBJ1-2; unclear D gene. Germline V CDR1 and CDR2: KGHSY, FQNENV. The V end lost 4 bases, the J end lost 4 bases, and 10 bases lay between the germline ends. This CDR3 spans 13 amino acids. CDR3 sequence: CASSRTVTYGYTF. CDR3 DNA: TGTGCCAGCAGCCGAACAGTCACCTATGGCTACACCTTC.

The rearrangement joins TRBV15 to TRBJ2-7; either TRBD1 or TRBD2 may fit D (5 bases each). The CDR3 extends over 13 amino acids. Germline V lookup: CDR1 LNHNV, CDR2 YYDKDF (reference sequence). V lost 1 base and J lost 7, with 11 bases in between. DNA of the CDR3: TGTGCCACCAGCAGAGGGGTAGGGGAGGAGCAGTACGTC. Residues: CATSRGVGEEQYV.

This clonotype was recorded many times. The chain combines TRBV28 with TRBJ1-2; 7 nucleotides match TRBD1. This CDR3 is 12 amino acids long. Germline V gene lookup returns CDR1 MDHEN and CDR2 SYDVKM. With 7 bases clipped from V and 8 bases from J, the junction kept 7 bases outside the gene matches. The CDR3 reads CASTQGGVGYTF. CDR3 sequence (DNA): TGTGCCAGCACTCAGGGGGGCGTAGGCTACACCTTC.

This clonotype was counted only a few times. This sequence joins TRBV2 and TRBJ2-1; perhaps TRBD2 as D (7 bases). CDR3 length equals 15 residues. Germline V CDR1 and CDR2: SNHLY, FYNNEI. V was shortened by 3 bases and J by 7 bases, with 16 bases between the two germline ends. CDR3 DNA: TGTGCCAGCAGTGAGGCTCTTGGGGGGGCGAATGAGCAGTTCTTC. It is translated as CASSEALGGANEQFF.

This clonotype was seen a few times. This chain uses TRBV9 with TRBJ1-1, with 10 bases fitting TRBD1. Germline V CDR1 and CDR2: SGDLS, YYNGEE. The CDR3 covers 19 residues. With V trimmed by 4 bases and J by 2 bases, 17 bases remained unmatched. In DNA, the CDR3 is TGTGCCAGCAGCACCCCCCGGGGACAGGGGACCTCCCTAAACACTGAAGCTTTCTTT. It encodes CASSTPRGQGTSLNTEAFF.

The rearrangement links TRBV10-3 to TRBJ2-7; 16 bases are shared with TRBD2. V gave up 7 bases and J gave up 6 bases; unmatched junction bases: 6. The CDR3 loop spans 15 amino acids. Germline values: CDR1 ENHRY, CDR2 SYGVKD. The DNA for the CDR3 is TGTGCCATCAAAGGGACTAGCGGGGGGGGTTCCGAGCAGTACTTC. It is translated as CAIKGTSGGGSEQYF.

The chain carries TRBV12-3 or TRBV12-4 and TRBJ1-1; D call uncertain. This CDR3 contains 13 residues. Between the trimmed V and J ends, which lost 5 bases and 5 bases, there was a span of 12 bases. CDR3 residues: CASSLTLRTEAFF. The CDR3 coding sequence is TGTGCCAGCAGTCTGACTTTGAGGACTGAAGCTTTCTTT.

This clonotype has more than one count but fewer than ten. The chain couples TRBV5-5 to TRBJ1-1; D might be TRBD1 (5 bases). The length of the CDR3 is 13 residues. Trimming took 4 bases from V and 6 from J, leaving 13 bases between them. Germline V gene data show CDR1 as SGHKS and CDR2 as YYEKEE (reference sequence). The DNA of the CDR3 is TGTGCCAGCAGCCCCCGGGGGGGGTCTGAAGCTTTCTTT. Its protein is CASSPRGGSEAFF.

This clonotype has more than one count but fewer than ten. The genes are TRBV7-6 and TRBJ2-7; 7 bases map to TRBD2. CDR3 length equals 16 residues. The ends lost 1 base at V and 3 bases at J; junction bases unmatched: 9. Germline lookup yields CDR1 SGHVS and CDR2 FNYEAQ. The CDR3 is CASSLEPAGRDYEQYF. For the CDR3, the DNA is TGTGCCAGCAGCTTAGAACCAGCGGGGCGGGACTACGAGCAGTACTTC. The whole variable domain, filled in from reference TRBV7-6 and TRBJ2-7, reads GAGVSQSPRYKVTKRGQDVALRCDPISGHVSLYWYRQALGQGPEFLTYFNYEAQQDKSGLPNDRFSAERPEGSISTLTIQRTEQRDSAMYRCASSLEPAGRDYEQYFGPGTRLTVT.

J is TRBJ2-7 and V is TRBV6-5; D is unresolved. The germline V gene encodes CDR1 MNHEY and CDR2 SVGAGI. This CDR3 spans 14 amino acids. The ends were cut back, 0 bases at V and 1 base at J, with 7 bases in the middle. CDR3 in DNA: TGTGCCAGCAGTTACTCGAGGACGTCCTACGAGCAGTACGTC. This encodes CASSYSRTSYEQYV.

The sample holds a few counts of this clonotype. The V and J genes are TRBV12-3 or TRBV12-4 and TRBJ2-3; D uncertain. V was clipped by 1 base and J by 2 bases, with 7 bases between them. The CDR3 totals 14 residues. The CDR3 loop is CASSLGSYTDTQYF. CDR3 DNA sequence: TGTGCCAGCAGTTTAGGGTCCTACACAGATACGCAGTATTTT.

Only a few counts were recorded for this clonotype. The rearrangement links TRBV20-1 to TRBJ1-3, with D possibly being TRBD1 (6 bases). Germline V lookup: CDR1 DFQATT, CDR2 SNEGSKA (reference sequence). The CDR3 extends over 16 amino acids. Trimming cost V 1 base and J 0 bases, with 13 bases left between them. The CDR3: CSARGSGDFSGNTIYF. The DNA for the CDR3 is TGCAGTGCTAGAGGGTCAGGGGACTTCTCTGGAAACACCATATATTTT.

The chain combines TRBV5-1 with TRBJ2-7; tentatively, D is TRBD1 (5 bases). The germline V gene encodes CDR1 SGHRS and CDR2 YFSETQ. CDR3 length: 12 residues. The germline V and J ends were trimmed by 7 bases and 1 base, with 9 bases remaining between them. The CDR3 sequence: CASATDSYEQYF. Written as DNA, the CDR3 is TGCGCCAGCGCGACAGATTCCTACGAGCAGTACTTC.

This clonotype was found a few times. The V call is TRBV20-1, the J call TRBJ2-5; 9 nucleotides match TRBD1. The CDR3 contains 15 residues. After removal of 0 bases from V and 5 bases from J, the junction contained 7 bases not matched to a gene. Germline CDR1 DFQATT, CDR2 SNEGSKA (reference sequence). The CDR3 nucleotides are TGCAGTGCTAGAGATCCCAACAGGGGGCTTGAGACCCAGTACTTC. Amino acids: CSARDPNRGLETQYF.

The chain uses TRBV10-3 and TRBJ1-4; no clear D gene. The V gene's germline CDR1 is ENHRY and CDR2 SYGVKD. V dropped 0 bases and J dropped 5 bases, with 10 bases sitting between them. The CDR3 runs to 15 residues. The CDR3 loop reads CAISESGDQNEKLFF. Here the CDR3 DNA reads TGTGCCATCAGTGAGTCCGGGGATCAAAATGAAAAACTGTTTTTT.